The entry below gives a single T cell receptor beta chain sequence along with its context. Time point specified: pre-reinfection, 55 to 20 weeks before reinfection detection. The sorted cells went straight to TCR sequencing with no prior in vitro expansion. Donors came from people who inject drugs enrolled in HEPCO, Canada. Total naive CD8 T cells were sorted as viable CD3+ CD8+ CD45RO- cells from a couple of donors. Data came from immunoSEQ multiplex PCR; TCRdb stores just in-frame clones and leaves some out. The repertoire holds 45,000 to 55,000 clones, with about 90% as singletons. Unmatched junction bases numbered 4, after V lost 6 bases and J lost 0 bases. Germline V gene sequence: CDR1 LNHDA, CDR2 SQIVND (reference sequence). The CDR3 covers 14 residues. The data were taken from a study of memory CD8 T cells in hepatitis C reinfection. Study details: HCV reinfection: RNA-positive following two negative tests at least 60 days apart. Samples before reinfection came 55 to 20 weeks prior to detection.

V gene TRBV19 combines with J gene TRBJ1-1, with 7 bases lining up with TRBD1. The TCR comes from a man aged 18 to 30 with hepatitis C virus infection. Sequenced: naive CD8+ T cells sorted from blood. The CDR3: CASSPQGMNTEAFF. CDR3 DNA sequence: TGTGCCAGTAGCCCACAGGGGATGAACACTGAAGCTTTCTTT.